This TCR beta chain emerged from a study of T cell responses to AZD1222 COVID-19 vaccine. Study as a whole: Analyses pooled second doses at about 4 or about 12 weeks.

CDR3 length: 14 amino acids. V shed 5 bases and J shed 1 base, with 12 bases lying between them. The germline V gene encodes CDR1 SGHRS and CDR2 YFSETQ. Repertoires were generated with immunoSEQ multiplex PCR, while TCRdb's copy carries only in-frame clones and drops some. The profile covers approximately 84,000 clones, with around 90% appearing a single time and 2% to 3% taken by the ten largest. This sequence joins TRBV5-1 and TRBJ1-1, with D possibly matching TRBD1 (6 bases). The sequencing here drew on peripheral blood, taken on day 0 of AZD1222 vaccination. This receptor was identified in an adult in good health. The CDR3 coding sequence is TGCGCCAGCAGAGGGGGGTTTGCGAACACTGAAGCTTTCTTT. This encodes CASRGGFANTEAFF.